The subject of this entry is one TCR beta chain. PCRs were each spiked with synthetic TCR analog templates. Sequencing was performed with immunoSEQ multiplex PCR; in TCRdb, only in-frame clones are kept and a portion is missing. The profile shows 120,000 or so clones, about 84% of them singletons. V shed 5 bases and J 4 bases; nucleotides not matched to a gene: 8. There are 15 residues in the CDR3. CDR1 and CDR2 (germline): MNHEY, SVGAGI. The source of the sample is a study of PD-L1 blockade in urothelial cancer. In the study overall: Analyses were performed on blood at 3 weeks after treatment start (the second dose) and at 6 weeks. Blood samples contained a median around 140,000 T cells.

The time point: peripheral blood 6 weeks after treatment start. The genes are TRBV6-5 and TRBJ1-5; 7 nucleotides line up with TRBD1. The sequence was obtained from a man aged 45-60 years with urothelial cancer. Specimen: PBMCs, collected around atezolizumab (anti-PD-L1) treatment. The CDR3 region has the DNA TGTGCCAGCAGTCGACAGGGAGAAACGAATCAGCCCCAGCATTTT. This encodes CASSRQGETNQPQHF.